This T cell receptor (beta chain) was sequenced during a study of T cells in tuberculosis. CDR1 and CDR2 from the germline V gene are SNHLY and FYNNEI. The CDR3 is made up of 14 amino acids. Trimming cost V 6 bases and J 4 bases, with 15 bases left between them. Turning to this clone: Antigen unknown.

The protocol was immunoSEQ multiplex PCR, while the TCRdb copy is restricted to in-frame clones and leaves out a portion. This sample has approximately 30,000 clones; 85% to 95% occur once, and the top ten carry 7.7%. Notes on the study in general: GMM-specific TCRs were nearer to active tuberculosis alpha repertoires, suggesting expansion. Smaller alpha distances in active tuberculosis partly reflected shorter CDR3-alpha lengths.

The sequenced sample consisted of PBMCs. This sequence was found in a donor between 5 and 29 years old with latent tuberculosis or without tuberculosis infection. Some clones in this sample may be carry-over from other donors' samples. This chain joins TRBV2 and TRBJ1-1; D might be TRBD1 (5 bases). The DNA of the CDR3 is TGTGCCAGCAGGGGGACCCGGGGGGGCACTGAAGCTTTCTTT. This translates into CASRGTRGGTEAFF.